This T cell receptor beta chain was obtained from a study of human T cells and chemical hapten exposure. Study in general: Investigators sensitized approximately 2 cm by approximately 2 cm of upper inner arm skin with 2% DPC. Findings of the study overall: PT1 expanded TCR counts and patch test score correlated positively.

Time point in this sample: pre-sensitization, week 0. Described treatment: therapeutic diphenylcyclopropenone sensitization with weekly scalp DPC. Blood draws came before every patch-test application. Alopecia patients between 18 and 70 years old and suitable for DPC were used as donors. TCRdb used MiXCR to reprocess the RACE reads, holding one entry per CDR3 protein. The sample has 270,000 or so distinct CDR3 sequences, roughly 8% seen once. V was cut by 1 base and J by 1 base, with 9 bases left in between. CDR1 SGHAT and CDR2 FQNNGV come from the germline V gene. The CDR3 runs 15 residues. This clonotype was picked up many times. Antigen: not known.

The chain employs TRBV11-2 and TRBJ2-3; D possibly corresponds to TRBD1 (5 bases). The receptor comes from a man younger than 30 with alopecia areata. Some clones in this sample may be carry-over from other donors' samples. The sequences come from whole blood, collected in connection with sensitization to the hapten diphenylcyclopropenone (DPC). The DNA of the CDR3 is TGTGCCAGCAGCTTAGGCCAAGGGGGCACAGATACGCAGTATTTT. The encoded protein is CASSLGQGGTDTQYF.